The clone carrying this T cell receptor (beta chain) occurred many times. What it binds is unknown. V lost 8 bases and J lost 5, with 10 bases in between. The CDR3 sequence is 12 residues long. The sample belongs to a study of CD8 T cells in ankylosing spondylitis. Findings and caveats of the study: Blood from ankylosing spondylitis patients appeared to carry a characteristic roughly 8-variant TCR beta motif.

TCRdb passed the 5' RACE reads through MiXCR, listing each CDR3 protein once. The sample lists 750,000 to 850,000 distinct CDR3 sequences, around 11% occurring once. This sequence was found in a male donor with ankylosing spondylitis. The chain recombines TRBV12-3 or TRBV12-4 with TRBJ2-1; D remains ambiguous. Input material: blood, either unsorted or a sorted T cell fraction (not recorded which). The chain's CDR3 is CASGPSHNEQFF. In nucleotides, the CDR3 is TGTGCCAGCGGTCCTTCCCACAATGAGCAGTTCTTC.